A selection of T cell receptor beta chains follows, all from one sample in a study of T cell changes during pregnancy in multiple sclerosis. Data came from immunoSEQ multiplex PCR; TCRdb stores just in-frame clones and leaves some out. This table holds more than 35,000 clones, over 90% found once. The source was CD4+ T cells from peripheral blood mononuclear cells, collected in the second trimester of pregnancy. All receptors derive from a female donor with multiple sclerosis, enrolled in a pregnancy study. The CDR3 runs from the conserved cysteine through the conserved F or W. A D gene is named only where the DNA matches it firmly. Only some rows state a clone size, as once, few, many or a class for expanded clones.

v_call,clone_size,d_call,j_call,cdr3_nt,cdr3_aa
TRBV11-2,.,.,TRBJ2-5,TGTGCCAGCAGCGACATCGAGACCCAGTACTTC,CASSDIETQYF
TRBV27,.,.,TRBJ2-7,TGTGCCAGCAGTCCCTCTACAGTATCCTACGAGCAGTACTTC,CASSPSTVSYEQYF
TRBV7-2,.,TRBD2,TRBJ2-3,TGTGCCAGCAGCTCAGGACTCCCGGGACTAGCGGGGGTCACAGATACGCAGTATTTT,CASSSGLPGLAGVTDTQYF
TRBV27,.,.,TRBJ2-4,TGTGCCAGCAGTTCCCTCGGAAAGGGGCGAAACATTCAGTACTTC,CASSSLGKGRNIQYF
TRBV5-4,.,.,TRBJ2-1,TGTGCCAGCAGCAACTTACAGGGAATCAATGAGCAGTTCTTC,CASSNLQGINEQFF
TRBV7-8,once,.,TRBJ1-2,TGTGCCAGCAGCTCCTCGGGGGGTGGAAGGTCTGGCTACACCTTC,CASSSSGGGRSGYTF
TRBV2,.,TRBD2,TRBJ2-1,TGTGCCAGCACCTCCGGGACTAGCGATAGCAATGAGCAGTTCTTC,CASTSGTSDSNEQFF
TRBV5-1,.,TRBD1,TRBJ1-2,TGCGCCAGCAGCTTGGGGGTACCGGGACAGGGTTCTGGCTACACCTTC,CASSLGVPGQGSGYTF
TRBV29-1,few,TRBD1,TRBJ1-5,TGCAGCGTCGCGGACAGGAGCAATCAGCCCCAGCATTTT,CSVADRSNQPQHF
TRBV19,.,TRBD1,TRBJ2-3,TGTGCCAGTAGTATGGGGACAGCCCCCACGGATACGCAGTATTTT,CASSMGTAPTDTQYF
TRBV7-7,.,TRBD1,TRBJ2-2,TGTGCCAGCAGCCAGGGGGTCGGGGAGCTGTTTTTT,CASSQGVGELFF
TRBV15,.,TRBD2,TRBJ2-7,TGTGCCACCAGCAGAGATGGGCTCGGGAGGAGGAACGAGCAGTACTTC,CATSRDGLGRRNEQYF
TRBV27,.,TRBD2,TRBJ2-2,TGTGCCAGCAGTTTTCGACTAGCGGGAGGAGCCGGGGAGCTGTTTTTT,CASSFRLAGGAGELFF
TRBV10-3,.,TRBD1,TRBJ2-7,TGTGCCATCAGTGATCCCGGGACAGACTCCTACGAGCAGTACTTC,CAISDPGTDSYEQYF
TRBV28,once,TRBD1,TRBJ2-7,TGTGCCATCGAGACAGGGGATAGCTACGAGCAGTACTTC,CAIETGDSYEQYF
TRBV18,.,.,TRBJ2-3,TGTGCCAGCTCACCAGAGACAGATACGCAGTATTTT,CASSPETDTQYF
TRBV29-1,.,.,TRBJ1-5,TGCAGCGTTTTAAAAGGAGATAGCAATCAGCCCCAGCATTTT,CSVLKGDSNQPQHF
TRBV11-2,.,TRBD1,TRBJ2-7,TGTGCCAGCAGCTTACTGACAGGGGGGACCTACGAGCAGTACTTC,CASSLLTGGTYEQYF
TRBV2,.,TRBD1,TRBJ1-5,TGTGCCAGCAGTACCCCCCGGGACAGGGAAGGTTTTCAGCCCCAGCATTTT,CASSTPRDREGFQPQHF
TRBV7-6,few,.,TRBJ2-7,TGTGCCAGCAGCTTAGTGGGGGGTGGAAACCTCTACGAGCAGTACTTC,CASSLVGGGNLYEQYF
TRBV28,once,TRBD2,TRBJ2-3,TGTGCCAGCAGCCCGGGGGGGGATACGCAGTATTTT,CASSPGGDTQYF
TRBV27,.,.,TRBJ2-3,TGTGCCAGCAGTTTATATACAGGCGTCGCTCCCGGTACGCAGTATTTT,CASSLYTGVAPGTQYF
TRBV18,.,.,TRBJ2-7,TGTGCCAGCTCACCAATTCCCCTCTACGAGCAGTACTTC,CASSPIPLYEQYF
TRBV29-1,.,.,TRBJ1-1,TGCAGCGTTGAGGTGAGGAACACTGAAGCTTTCTTT,CSVEVRNTEAFF
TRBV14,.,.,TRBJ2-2,TGTGCCAGCAGCCCGCGGACAAAGAACACCGGGGAGCTGTTTTTT,CASSPRTKNTGELFF
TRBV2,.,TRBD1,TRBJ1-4,TGTGCCAGCAGGAACAGGGGGCGGAGTGAAAAACTGTTTTTT,CASRNRGRSEKLFF
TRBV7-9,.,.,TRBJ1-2,TGTGCCAGCAGCTTGTCCACGGGGTTGGATGGCTACACCTTC,CASSLSTGLDGYTF
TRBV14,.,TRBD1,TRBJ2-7,TGTGCCAGCAGCCAGGATCGGGACAGACGCTACGAGCAGTACTTC,CASSQDRDRRYEQYF